The text below deals with one T cell receptor (beta chain). Its cognate antigen is unknown. The germline V gene has CDR1 MGHRA and CDR2 YSYEKL. The J segment lost 7 bases and the V segment lost 4 bases, leaving 5 bases of the junction unmatched. This CDR3 is built from 13 residues. The data belong to a study of cytomegalovirus exposure and HLA in healthy donors. Whole-study results and caveats: According to an earlier analysis, most TCR beta V segments yielded productive rearrangements about 87% or about 30% of the time.

This PCR relied on a set of 60 Vbeta primers and 13 Jbeta primers. Profiling relied on immunoSEQ multiplex PCR, and the TCRdb table lists in-frame clones only, not all of them. The repertoire holds 150,000 to 200,000 clones, with 81% as singletons. Sequencing was done on a sample of PBMCs. The sequence was collected from a man aged 45-65 years in good health and CMV-seronegative. The chain carries TRBV4-1 and TRBJ2-5; 8 bases fit TRBD2. The CDR3 DNA reads as TGCGCCAGCAGCCTCCTTCGGGGGGGGACCCAGTACTTC. Residues: CASSLLRGGTQYF.